A selection of T cell receptor beta chains follows, all from one sample in a study of blood T cell repertoires in COVID-19. Assay used: immunoSEQ multiplex PCR; TCRdb lists only in-frame clones, some missing. The data contain 250,000 or so clones, roughly 90% of them singletons. The sequencing sample was made of peripheral blood. These receptors were collected from a woman aged 30 to 39 with active or convalescent COVID-19. The CDR3 runs from the conserved cysteine through the conserved F or W. The D gene is left open where the match is weak. Size values are once, few and many counts, or a class for expanded clones, and some rows have none.

cdr3_length,d_call,j_call,clone_size,v_call,cdr3_nt,cdr3_aa
15,-,TRBJ2-1,-,TRBV11-3,TGTGCCAGCAGCCCCGACTACTCTCCCTACAATGAGCAGTTCTTC,CASSPDYSPYNEQFF
13,-,TRBJ2-7,-,TRBV7-2,TGTGCCAGCAGCTTGACAGAGACCTACGAGCAGTACTTC,CASSLTETYEQYF
21,TRBD1,TRBJ1-2,-,TRBV6-4,TGTGCCAGCAGTGACTTGCAGCCTCGTCAGGGGGCGGCCCGGATTAACTATGGCTACACCTTC,CASSDLQPRQGAARINYGYTF
18,TRBD1,TRBJ1-3,few,TRBV5-4,TGTGCCAGCAGTTGGGCCGCGGGACAGGGCTACTCTGGAAACACCATATATTTT,CASSWAAGQGYSGNTIYF
15,-,TRBJ2-3,once,TRBV12-5,TGTGCTAGTGGTTTGGGGGACTTCGAGGGAGATACGCAGTATTTT,CASGLGDFEGDTQYF
14,TRBD1,TRBJ2-5,-,TRBV29-1,TGCAGCGTTGAACCCCGAGGACAGGGCGAGACCCAGTACTTC,CSVEPRGQGETQYF
15,TRBD1,TRBJ1-5,-,TRBV18,TGTGCCAGCTCACGCGACAGGGCCACCAATCAGCCCCAGCATTTT,CASSRDRATNQPQHF
16,TRBD1,TRBJ2-7,few,TRBV5-1,TGCGCCAGCAGCTTGGGGGCCGGGACAGGCATCTACGAGCAGTACTTC,CASSLGAGTGIYEQYF
14,TRBD2,TRBJ2-5,once,TRBV19,TGTGCCAGTAGTTCCATTAGCGGGGTAGCGACCCAGTACTTC,CASSSISGVATQYF
13,TRBD1,TRBJ2-7,-,TRBV18,TGTGCCAGCTCACGGGACAGATCCTACGAGCAGTACTTC,CASSRDRSYEQYF
16,TRBD1,TRBJ1-3,-,TRBV18,TGTGCCAGCTCACCATTGGGACAGGGTGTTTCAGACACCATATATTTT,CASSPLGQGVSDTIYF
15,-,TRBJ1-2,-,TRBV4-2,TGTGCCAGCAGCCAAGGTGGGGGGATCGGCTATGGCTACACCTTC,CASSQGGGIGYGYTF
12,-,TRBJ1-5,few,TRBV28,TGTGCCAGCAGTTTACGGTATCAGCCCCAGCATTTT,CASSLRYQPQHF
14,-,TRBJ2-1,-,TRBV7-3,TGTGCCAGCAGCTCCAGGGTTGGACGCGATGAGCAGTTCTTC,CASSSRVGRDEQFF
12,-,TRBJ1-2,-,TRBV28,TGTGCCAGCAGTTCCCCGACACTTGGCTACACCTTC,CASSSPTLGYTF
12,-,TRBJ1-5,-,TRBV24-1,TGTGCCACCAGTGAGGGGGGACAGCCCCAGCATTTT,CATSEGGQPQHF
17,-,TRBJ1-4,-,TRBV7-2,TGTGCCAGCAGCCTAAGCGGGGGGGGGCAACTAAGTGAAAAACTGTTTTTT,CASSLSGGGQLSEKLFF
14,TRBD1,TRBJ1-2,-,TRBV5-6,TGTGCCAGCAGCACAGGACAGGGTACCCATGGCTACACCTTC,CASSTGQGTHGYTF
14,-,TRBJ2-7,-,TRBV7-6,TGTGCCAGCAGCTTAGGTCCCCAGGGTTACGAGCAGTACTTC,CASSLGPQGYEQYF
14,-,TRBJ2-7,-,TRBV19,TGTGCCAGTAGTGGGGGGGGCTCCCCCTACGAGCAGTACTTC,CASSGGGSPYEQYF
14,TRBD2,TRBJ2-1,-,TRBV12-5,TGTGCTAGTGGTTTGCTAGCGGGGTCCAATGAGCAGTTCTTC,CASGLLAGSNEQFF
17,TRBD2,TRBJ2-3,-,TRBV11-3,TGTGCCAGCAGCCGCGGGGCCAGCGGGGGGGGCCCAGATACGCAGTATTTT,CASSRGASGGGPDTQYF
14,TRBD2,TRBJ2-1,-,TRBV18,TGTGCCAGCTCACCGGGGACTAGCGGGGGGGAGCAGTTCTTC,CASSPGTSGGEQFF
16,TRBD1,TRBJ1-3,-,TRBV6-1,TGTGCCAGCAGTGAACTGCCGGGACAGGGGATGAACACCATATATTTT,CASSELPGQGMNTIYF
15,-,TRBJ1-6,-,TRBV7-8,TGTGCCAGCAGCTTACGAGGAGCTTATAATTCACCCCTCCACTTT,CASSLRGAYNSPLHF
11,-,TRBJ1-1,-,TRBV28,TGTGCCAGCAGTTTATCCAGGGGAGCTTTCTTT,CASSLSRGAFF
15,TRBD2,TRBJ2-1,-,TRBV2,TGTGCCAGCAGTGAAGAGCGGGGGGTATACAATGAGCAGTTCTTC,CASSEERGVYNEQFF
16,TRBD1,TRBJ2-3,-,TRBV4-3,TGCGCCAGCAGCCAACACAGACAGGGTCCCACAGATACGCAGTATTTT,CASSQHRQGPTDTQYF
11,-,TRBJ1-4,-,TRBV5-5,TGTGCCAGCAGCTTGGAGTCCGCAGAGTTTTTT,CASSLESAEFF
14,TRBD1,TRBJ1-1,-,TRBV3-1/TRBV3-2,TGTGCCAGCGCCTACGGGACAGGGGGCACTGAAGCTTTCTTT,CASAYGTGGTEAFF
14,-,TRBJ1-5,once,TRBV21-1,TGTGCCAGCAACTCCAGGGAGGGCAATCAGCCCCAGCATTTT,CASNSREGNQPQHF
13,TRBD1,TRBJ1-2,-,TRBV3-1/TRBV3-2,TGTGCCAGCAGCTCGTCGTCGACAGGGATCTACACCTTC,CASSSSSTGIYTF
14,TRBD1,TRBJ1-6,-,TRBV10-3,TGTGCCATCAGTGAGTCGACAGGGAATTCACCCCTCCACTTT,CAISESTGNSPLHF